These 5 T cell receptor beta chains were sequenced from one sample in a study of OX40 agonist ivuxolimab in advanced cancers. The table came from immunoSEQ multiplex PCR; TCRdb's copy has only in-frame clones and leaves some out. Of fewer than 30,000 clones listed, approximately 90% are singletons. Here the sequenced sample was CD4+ or CD8+ T cells sorted from blood, taken in a trial of the OX40 agonist ivuxolimab. These receptors came from an adult with an advanced solid tumor such as melanoma, head and neck, liver or kidney cancer.

This clone has a single count. V usage is TRBV9 and J usage is TRBJ1-3; TRBD1 matches at 9 bases. J lost 6 bases, V lost 4 bases, and 14 bases had no gene match. Germline V lookup: CDR1 SGDLS, CDR2 YYNGEE. This CDR3 region has 17 residues. CDR3 coding DNA: TGTGCCAGCAGCCCAACCTGGACAGGGGAAATATTAAACACCATATATTTT. Residues: CASSPTWTGEILNTIYF.

The chain links TRBV7-8 to TRBJ2-7, with D possibly TRBD2 on 5 matching bases. This CDR3 is 15 amino acids long. V was cut by 5 bases and J by 4 bases, with 18 bases left in between. CDR1 SGHVS and CDR2 FQNEAQ come from the germline V gene. The CDR3 DNA reads TGTGCCAGCAGCAAAGGAAGGGAAGGAGGTTACGAGCAGTACTTC. This codes for CASSKGREGGYEQYF.

The rearrangement joins TRBV9 to TRBJ2-1, with 16 bases that match TRBD2. Germline trimming cut 3 bases from V and 1 base from J; bases unmatched to any gene: 13. The germline gives CDR1 SGDLS, CDR2 YYNGEE. The length of the CDR3 is 21 residues. CDR3 residues: CASSALGLAGGFSSSYNEQFF. The CDR3 DNA sequence: TGTGCCAGCAGCGCCCTGGGACTAGCGGGAGGGTTCTCCTCTTCCTACAATGAGCAGTTCTTC. Variable domain in full (rest from reference TRBV9 and TRBJ2-1): DSGVTQTPKHLITATGQRVTLRCSPRSGDLSVYWYQQSLDQGLQFLIQYYNGEERAKGNILERFSAQQFPDLHSELNLSSLELGDSALYFCASSALGLAGGFSSSYNEQFFGPGTRLTVL.

This clone has just one count. The genes are TRBV4-1 and TRBJ1-1, with D maybe TRBD1 (6 bases). Per germline, CDR1 MGHRA and CDR2 YSYEKL. V dropped 1 base and J dropped 3 bases, with 9 bases sitting between them. This CDR3 has 14 residues. The CDR3 is CASSQGRGYTEAFF. In nucleotides, the CDR3 is TGCGCCAGCAGCCAAGGCAGGGGATACACTGAAGCTTTCTTT.

The V call is TRBV7-6, the J call TRBJ2-2; no definite D call. Germline V gives CDR1 SGHVS, CDR2 FNYEAQ. The CDR3 sequence is 14 residues long. Deletions cut 3 bases from V and 0 bases from J, with 5 bases between. The CDR3 spells CASSFGANTGELFF. CDR3 nucleotides: TGTGCCAGCAGCTTTGGGGCGAACACCGGGGAGCTGTTTTTT.